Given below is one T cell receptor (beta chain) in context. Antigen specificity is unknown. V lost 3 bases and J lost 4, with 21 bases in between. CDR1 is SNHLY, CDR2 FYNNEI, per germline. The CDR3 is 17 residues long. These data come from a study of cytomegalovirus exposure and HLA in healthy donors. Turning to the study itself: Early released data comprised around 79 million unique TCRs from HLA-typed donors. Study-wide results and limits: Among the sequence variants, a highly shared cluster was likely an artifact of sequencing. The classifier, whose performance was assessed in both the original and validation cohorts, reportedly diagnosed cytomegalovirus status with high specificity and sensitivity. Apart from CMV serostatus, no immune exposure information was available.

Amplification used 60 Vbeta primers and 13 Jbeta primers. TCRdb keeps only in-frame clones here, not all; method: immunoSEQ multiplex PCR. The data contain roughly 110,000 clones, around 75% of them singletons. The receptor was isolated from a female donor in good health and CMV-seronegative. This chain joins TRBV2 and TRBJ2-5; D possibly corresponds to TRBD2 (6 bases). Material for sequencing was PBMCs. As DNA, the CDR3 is TGTGCCAGCAGTGACAGAGGGGCGGGACCAGGACTAGAGACCCAGTACTTC. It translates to CASSDRGAGPGLETQYF.